The TCR beta chain described here comes from a study of blood T cell repertoires in COVID-19. Study-level background: Samples representing acute and convalescent COVID-19 were sourced from the United States, Italy and Spain.

The authors' processing: Amplifying reference gene primers gave estimates of nucleated cell counts. Sequenced by immunoSEQ multiplex PCR; TCRdb stores in-frame clones only, minus some. V and J calls and clone size are those listed in that table; D and trimming were worked out from the DNA. The data hold 150,000 to 170,000 clones, with approximately 81% observed a single time. This CDR3 has 15 residues. The V gene's germline CDR1 is SGHRS and CDR2 YFSETQ. Trimming at V came to 0 bases and at J to 5 bases, leaving 5 bases not matched to a gene. The receptor's source is a woman aged 60-75 years with COVID-19, enrolled during active disease. This chain joins TRBV5-1 and TRBJ1-5; 7 bases line up with TRBD1. Sample: peripheral blood. CDR3 in amino acids: CASSLGTGLDQPQHF. The DNA of the CDR3 is TGCGCCAGCAGCTTGGGGACAGGATTAGATCAGCCCCAGCATTTT.